Listed below are T cell receptor beta chains from one sample, sequenced in a study of T-cell memory formation after mild COVID-19. One entry per CDR3 protein, called by TCRdb with MiXCR from the 5' RACE reads. The profile shows about 200,000 distinct CDR3 sequences, 7.5% to 10% of them singletons. Sequenced input: PBMCs or a T cell subset sorted from them (not recorded which). The receptor source for this set is a man between 18 and 29 years old who had mild COVID-19 (a few samples of this study predate the infection). Cell type and time point are not known. Each CDR3 is given with its conserved first and last residue. The D gene is left open where the match is weak. A row's size may be missing; if present it is once, few, many or a size class.

d_gene	v_gene	j_gene	abundance	CDR3aa	CDR3nt
TRBD2	TRBV7-8	TRBJ2-5	NA	CASSLTFAAGRGEQYF	TGTGCCAGCAGCTTAACCTTCGCGGCCGGGAGGGGAGAGCAGTACTTC
NA	TRBV2	TRBJ2-1	few	CASSDGLARINEQFF	TGTGCCAGCAGTGACGGCCTAGCGAGGATCAATGAGCAGTTCTTC
TRBD2	TRBV7-8	TRBJ2-3	NA	CASSWGGRDTQYF	TGTGCCAGCAGTTGGGGGGGGAGGGATACGCAGTATTTT
NA	TRBV5-1	TRBJ2-7	many	CASSLGGGNLREQYF	TGCGCCAGCAGCTTGGGTGGGGGCAATCTCCGCGAGCAGTACTTC
TRBD1	TRBV4-2	TRBJ2-1	few	CASSSRTGLNEQFF	TGTGCCAGCAGCAGCCGGACAGGGCTCAATGAGCAGTTCTTC
NA	TRBV5-1	TRBJ2-5	few	CASSLEGPRRGGTQYF	TGCGCCAGCAGCTTGGAGGGGCCGCGCAGAGGGGGGACCCAGTACTTC
NA	TRBV24-1	TRBJ1-1	NA	CATSDSSWGTAEAFF	TGTGCCACCAGTGATTCTTCTTGGGGAACGGCTGAAGCTTTCTTT
NA	TRBV7-2	TRBJ2-3	few	CASSLHRRTDTQYF	TGTGCCAGCAGCTTACATCGAAGAACAGATACGCAGTATTTT
TRBD1	TRBV29-1	TRBJ1-6	few	CSVRTGANSPLHF	TGCAGCGTTAGGACAGGGGCAAATTCACCCCTCCACTTT
NA	TRBV12-3/TRBV12-4	TRBJ1-6	few	CASSLFGSVDNSPLHF	TGTGCCAGCAGTTTATTTGGGTCCGTCGATAATTCACCCCTCCACTTT